The sequence of this T cell receptor (beta chain) was determined in a study of blood T cell repertoires in COVID-19 (dated by TCRdb to between 2020 and 2021). Notes on the research overall: Samples covering the acute and convalescent phases of COVID-19 were provided by collaborators in the United States, Italy and Spain. The material from the prospective study consisted of cDNA or gDNA derived from T cells, B-cell-depleted T cells, or PBMCs. The dataset comprised deeply sampled blood TCRbeta repertoires from subjects exposed to, actively infected with, or recovered from COVID-19. The repertoires were released in a freely available public database intended as a resource for research on the immune response to SARS-CoV-2. Samples were obtained from the ongoing ImmuneRACE study (first 160 participants) and from roughly 1,300 subjects provided by 6 global collaborators. A de-identified subject ID, COVID-19 status, age in years and sex were almost always included in the sample metadata. HLA class I and class II types, where available, came from metadata supplied by the sample provider rather than from assay-based typing. What the research found in general, with its limitations: The quantity of clinical and demographic metadata differed by source and by participant and was supplied without curation.

In the case of this clone: It lacks a known antigen. No per-base quality is available; no much larger clone lies one base away.

The immunoSEQ Assay, a bias-controlled multiplex PCR, was used to amplify TCRbeta CDR3 regions from genomic DNA. The authors' analysis ran thus. Within the assay, amplification of reference gene primers was used to estimate how many nucleated cells each sample contained. To quantify the absolute abundance of each unique TCRbeta CDR3 rearrangement, sequence reads were collapsed and filtered. For each sample, productive Simpson clonality was calculated by taking the square root of Simpson's diversity index across productive rearrangements. TCRdb carries this immuneACCESS record with in-frame sequences only. Its versions omit some clonotypes, under half of them owing to an unresolved V gene in the studies checked, with the rest unexplained. V and J calls and clone size are given by that table; D and trimming were obtained from the DNA. The sample yields around 150,000 clones; about 88% were counted once. Roughly 19% of the sample belongs to the ten largest clones.

Whole blood was collected in K2EDTA tubes by collaborating institutions according to the institutions' own protocols. Collaborator samples were shipped for TCRbeta analysis as frozen whole blood, isolated PBMCs, or DNA extracted from either sample type. Taken from cysteine to phenylalanine, the CDR3 has 15 residues. Of all the DNA, just the CDR3 is kept, 45 bases in frame from base 1. Compared with germline, V lacks 3 bases and J lacks 5 bases; bases without a gene match: 8. The germline V gene (reference sequence) sets CDR1 to LNHDA and CDR2 to SQIVND. Sequencing was done on a sample of peripheral blood. The sequence joins TRBV19 to TRBJ2-5; 8 central nucleotides agree with TRBD2. The clonotype originates from a woman over 75 with acute or convalescent COVID-19. CDR3 protein: CASSIIPSGSETQYF. The bases are TGTGCCAGTAGTATTATTCCTAGCGGGTCGGAGACCCAGTACTTC.